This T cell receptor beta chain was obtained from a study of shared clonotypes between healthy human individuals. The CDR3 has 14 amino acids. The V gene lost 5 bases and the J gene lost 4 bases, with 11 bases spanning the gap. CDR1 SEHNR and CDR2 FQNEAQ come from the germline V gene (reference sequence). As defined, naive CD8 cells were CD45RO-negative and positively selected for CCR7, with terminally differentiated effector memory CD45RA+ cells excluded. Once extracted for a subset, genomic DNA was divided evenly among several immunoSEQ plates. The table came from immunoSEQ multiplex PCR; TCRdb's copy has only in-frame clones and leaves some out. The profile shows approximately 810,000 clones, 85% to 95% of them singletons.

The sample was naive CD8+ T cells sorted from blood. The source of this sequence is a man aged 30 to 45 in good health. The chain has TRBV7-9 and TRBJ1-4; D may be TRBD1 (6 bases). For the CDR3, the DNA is TGTGCCAGCAGCCCTAGGGGGAATAATGAAAAACTGTTTTTT. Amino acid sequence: CASSPRGNNEKLFF.